This TCR beta chain was identified during a study of blood T cells in healthy people across ages. Study-wide background: Template switching captured about one barcoded beta molecule per two T cells.

A second PCR of roughly 7 to 11 cycles used a sample-barcoded 5' primer and a J-beta primer mix. TCRdb reanalysed the 5' RACE reads using MiXCR and keeps one entry per CDR3 protein. The sample shows about 1 million distinct CDR3 sequences, about 23% of them seen only once. On this clonotype itself: The target antigen is unknown.

Germline values: CDR1 LGHDT, CDR2 YNNKEL (reference sequence). This CDR3 contains 18 residues. V lost 2 bases and J lost 2; bases outside the gene matches: 8. General study findings and limits: When one million T cells were used, diversity estimates were thought to be underestimates. Naive CD4+ cell counts and diversity both ran higher in long-lived than in aged donors.

The same data also contributed to another study, on T cells of mothers and their children. That work contributes: Sequencing got over 8.5 million TCR beta CDR3 reads from each mother and approximately 3 million from each child.

The rearrangement uses TRBV3-1 and TRBJ2-6; 8 nucleotides line up with TRBD1. The clonotype originates from a girl aged 2 to 9 in good health. Sequencing was done on a sample of blood. CDR3 in amino acids: CASSQTGTGPPGANVLTF. The CDR3 DNA follows: TGTGCCAGCAGCCAAACCGGGACAGGCCCCCCTGGGGCCAACGTCCTGACTTTC. Combining the CDR3 with reference TRBV3-1 and TRBJ2-6 gives the whole variable domain DTAVSQTPKYLVTQMGNDKSIKCEQNLGHDTMYWYKQDSKKFLKIMFSYNNKELIINETVPNRFSPKSPDKAHLNLHINSLELGDSAVYFCASSQTGTGPPGANVLTFGAGSRLTVL.